This is a list of T cell receptor beta chains from one sample in a study of T cell responses to AZD1222 COVID-19 vaccine. This table comes from immunoSEQ multiplex PCR, and its TCRdb copy is limited to in-frame clones, with some not included. The sample holds roughly 120,000 clones, approximately 89% seen once. Specimen: peripheral blood, collected 28 days after the second AZD1222 dose. Receptor source: an adult who received the AZD1222 COVID-19 vaccine. Each CDR3 is given with its conserved first and last residue.

V | CDR3
TRBV29-1 | CSVEGLGGKLFF
TRBV3-1/TRBV3-2 | CASSQDLAAEQFF
TRBV10-3 | CAISVAKNQPQHF
TRBV4-3 | CASSQDAGSGNTIYF
TRBV28 | CASSPAPGQGKSKEKLFF
TRBV6-5 | CASLSGATDTQYF
TRBV7-9 | CASSRENYGYTF
TRBV19 | CASSIDLNQPQHF
TRBV5-1 | CASSLGVDEQFF
TRBV7-2 | CASSFPGAVGRGYTF
TRBV18 | CASSPQQNTGELFF
TRBV10-2 | CASSESTYEQYF